Following are 16 T cell receptor beta chains from one sample sequenced in a study of blood T cell repertoires in COVID-19. Libraries were prepared by immunoSEQ multiplex PCR; TCRdb keeps only in-frame clonotypes and omits some of them. The table has 290,000 or so clones, roughly 90% seen once. The sequenced material came from peripheral blood. The receptors originated from a woman aged 30 to 39 with COVID-19, enrolled during active disease.

The chain uses TRBV9 and TRBJ2-1, with 7 positions matching TRBD2. There are 19 residues in the CDR3. J gave up 7 bases and V 4 bases, and 23 bases lay outside the gene matches. Per germline, CDR1 SGDLS and CDR2 YYNGEE. CDR3 loop: CASSPTGVTSSFVRNEQFF. CDR3 DNA sequence: TGTGCCAGCAGCCCCACGGGTGTGACTAGCAGTTTTGTGAGGAATGAGCAGTTCTTC.

J is TRBJ2-7 and V is TRBV28, with TRBD2 matching over 8 bases. This CDR3 has 17 amino acids. The ends lost 1 base at V and 5 bases at J; junction bases unmatched: 13. CDR1 and CDR2 (germline): MDHEN, SYDVKM. CDR3 sequence reads: CASSLFGLSGREDEQYF. CDR3 in DNA: TGTGCCAGCAGTTTATTCGGGTTGTCTGGGCGGGAGGACGAGCAGTACTTC.

The genes are TRBV11-2 and TRBJ1-2; weak D call: TRBD1 (5 bases). Germline V CDR1 and CDR2: SGHAT, FQNNGV. The V end lost 4 bases, the J end lost 2 bases, and 11 bases lay between the germline ends. CDR3 size: 14 residues. The CDR3 nucleotides are TGTGCCAGCAGCTGGACGAGACAGAACTATGGCTACACCTTC. It specifies CASSWTRQNYGYTF.

This chain uses TRBV7-2 with TRBJ1-2, with D perhaps TRBD1 (5 bases). The germline V gene encodes CDR1 SGHTA and CDR2 FQGNSA. V lost 1 base and J lost 2, with 8 bases in between. This CDR3 is 14 amino acids long. The CDR3 sequence: CASSLDPGNYGYTF. In nucleotides, the CDR3 is TGTGCCAGCAGCTTAGATCCAGGGAACTATGGCTACACCTTC.

On this clone: This sample also contains other DNA sequences that code for the same CDR3. The V gene is TRBV3-1 (or the pseudogene TRBV3-2), the J gene TRBJ1-5; D gene uncertain. V lost 0 bases and J 4 bases, leaving 4 bases between the germline ends. The germline gives CDR1 LGHDT, CDR2 YNNKEL (reference sequence). This CDR3 is built from 13 residues. The CDR3: CASSQDLNQPQHF. The DNA for the CDR3 is TGTGCCAGCAGCCAAGATTTAAATCAGCCCCAGCATTTT.

This chain joins TRBV7-3 and TRBJ1-1, with TRBD1 as a possible D gene (5 bases). CDR1 and CDR2 from the germline V gene are SGHTA and FQGTGA. This CDR3 has 15 residues. Trimming stripped 1 base from V and 2 bases from J, with 11 bases between. CDR3 region: CASSLMPGRNTEAFF. In DNA form, the CDR3 reads TGTGCCAGCAGCTTAATGCCAGGGCGAAACACTGAAGCTTTCTTT.

The V and J genes are TRBV12-3 or TRBV12-4 and TRBJ1-3, with D unresolved. This CDR3 region has 12 residues. Between the trimmed V and J ends, which lost 2 bases and 5 bases, there was a span of 4 bases. DNA of the CDR3: TGTGCCAGCAGTTTATATCGAAACACCATATATTTT. It encodes CASSLYRNTIYF.

The rearrangement joins TRBV7-9 to TRBJ1-5; the D gene is possibly TRBD1 (5 bases). The germline gives CDR1 SEHNR, CDR2 FQNEAQ (reference sequence). The CDR3 is 15 amino acids. V lost 5 bases and J 4 bases, leaving 15 bases between the germline ends. The CDR3 region has the DNA TGTGCCAGCAGCCCGGACCTGGGGCAGAATCAGCCCCAGCATTTT. Amino acid sequence: CASSPDLGQNQPQHF.

This chain links TRBV30 with TRBJ2-3, with 10 positions matching TRBD1. Unmatched junction bases numbered 9, after V lost 3 bases and J lost 3 bases. CDR3 length: 16 amino acids. Germline V gene sequence: CDR1 GTSNPN, CDR2 SVGIG (reference sequence). The CDR3 loop is CAWSAPGQGKTDTQYF. Written as DNA, the CDR3 is TGTGCCTGGAGCGCTCCGGGACAGGGGAAGACAGATACGCAGTATTTT.

This rearrangement joins TRBV4-1 to TRBJ1-1; possible D gene TRBD1, 6 bases. Per the germline V gene, CDR1 is MGHRA and CDR2 is YSYEKL. This CDR3 comprises 14 residues. Trimming took 4 bases from V and 0 from J, leaving 9 bases between them. Here the CDR3 DNA reads TGCGCCAGCAGCCTCCAGGGGCTGAACACTGAAGCTTTCTTT. Amino acids: CASSLQGLNTEAFF.

This chain uses TRBV30 with TRBJ2-3; 9 positions agree with TRBD1. Germline assignment: CDR1 GTSNPN and CDR2 SVGIG (reference sequence). V shed 2 bases, J shed 3 bases, and the junction held 6 bases outside the gene matches. The length of the CDR3 is 15 residues. CDR3 in DNA: TGTGCCTGGAGTAAGAGGGACAGGGTAACAGATACGCAGTATTTT. Translation: CAWSKRDRVTDTQYF.

J is TRBJ2-1 and V is TRBV11-2; tentatively, D is TRBD2 (6 bases). The germline V and J ends were trimmed by 6 bases and 3 bases, with 15 bases remaining between them. Looked up from germline, CDR1 is SGHAT and CDR2 is FQNNGV. This CDR3 has 15 amino acids. CDR3 sequence: CASSLSAEGYNEQFF. For the CDR3, the DNA is TGTGCCAGCAGTTTGAGTGCGGAGGGCTACAATGAGCAGTTCTTC.

The CDR3 sequence is CASSGAVPEKLFF. In DNA form, the CDR3 reads TGTGCCAGCAGTGGGGCAGTCCCTGAAAAACTGTTTTTT. The gene calls are TRBV28 and TRBJ1-4; D possibly corresponds to TRBD1 (5 bases). V shed 5 bases and J shed 7 bases, with 11 bases lying between them. Germline lookup yields CDR1 MDHEN and CDR2 SYDVKM. The CDR3 loop spans 13 amino acids.

The rearrangement joins TRBV5-1 to TRBJ2-3, with 9 nucleotides matching TRBD2. V shed 6 bases, J shed 2 bases, and the junction held 4 bases outside the gene matches. The germline V gene encodes CDR1 SGHRS and CDR2 YFSETQ. The CDR3 length is 14 residues. The CDR3 coding sequence is TGCGCCAGCAACGTAGCGGGGGACACAGATACGCAGTATTTT. Protein: CASNVAGDTDTQYF.

This clone was counted a single time. As DNA, the CDR3 is TGCAGCGTTGAGACAGGGAGTGGCTACACCTTC. This translates into CSVETGSGYTF. The chain is built from TRBV29-1 and TRBJ1-2; 7 bases are shared with TRBD1. CDR1 and CDR2 from the germline V gene are SQVTM and ANQGSEA. The CDR3 spans 11 residues. Unmatched junction bases numbered 2, after V lost 3 bases and J lost 7 bases.

The chain carries TRBV6-5 and TRBJ1-1; perhaps TRBD1 as D (5 bases). V gave up 5 bases and J gave up 3 bases, with 13 bases separating them. There are 14 residues in the CDR3. Germline V lookup: CDR1 MNHEY, CDR2 SVGAGI. CDR3 in amino acids: CASSPGGGDTEAFF. The CDR3, as DNA: TGTGCCAGCAGTCCTGGGGGGGGAGACACTGAAGCTTTCTTT.